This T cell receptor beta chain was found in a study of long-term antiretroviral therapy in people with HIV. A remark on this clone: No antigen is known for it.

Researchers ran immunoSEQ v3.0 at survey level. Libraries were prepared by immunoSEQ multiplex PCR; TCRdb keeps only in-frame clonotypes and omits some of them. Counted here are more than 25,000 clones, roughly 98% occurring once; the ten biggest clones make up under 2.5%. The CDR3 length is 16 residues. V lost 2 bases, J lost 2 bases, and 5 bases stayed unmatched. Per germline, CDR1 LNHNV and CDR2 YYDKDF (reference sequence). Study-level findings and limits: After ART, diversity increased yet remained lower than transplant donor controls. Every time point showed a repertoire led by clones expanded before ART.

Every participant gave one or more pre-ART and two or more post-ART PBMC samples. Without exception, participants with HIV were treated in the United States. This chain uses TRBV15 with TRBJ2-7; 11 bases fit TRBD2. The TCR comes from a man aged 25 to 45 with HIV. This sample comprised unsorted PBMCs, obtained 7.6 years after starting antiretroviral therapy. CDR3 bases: TGTGCCACCAGCAGAATTCTAGCGGGAGGAACCTACGAGCAGTACTTC. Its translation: CATSRILAGGTYEQYF.